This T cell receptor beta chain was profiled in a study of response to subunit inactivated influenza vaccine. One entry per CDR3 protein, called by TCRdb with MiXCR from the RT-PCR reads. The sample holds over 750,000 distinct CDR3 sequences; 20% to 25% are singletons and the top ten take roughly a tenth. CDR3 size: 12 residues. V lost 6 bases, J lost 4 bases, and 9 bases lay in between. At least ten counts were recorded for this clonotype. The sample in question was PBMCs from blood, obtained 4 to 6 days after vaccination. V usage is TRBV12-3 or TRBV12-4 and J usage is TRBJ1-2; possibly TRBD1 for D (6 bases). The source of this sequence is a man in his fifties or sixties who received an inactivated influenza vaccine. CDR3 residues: CASSSDSYGYTF. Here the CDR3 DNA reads TGTGCCAGCAGCTCGGACAGCTATGGCTACACCTTC.